This T cell receptor (beta chain) was sequenced in a study of T cell repertoires in cytomegalovirus infection. General observations from the study: In two of eight donors, the top clonotype was HLA-C-restricted CMV-specific. Cumulative public TCR beta family frequency identified carriers of CMV plus the relevant HLA.

One entry per CDR3 protein results from TCRdb running MiXCR on the reads. Of 200,000 to 300,000 distinct CDR3 sequences listed, over 8% are singletons. This clonotype was detected a few times. Its specificity is not known. The CDR3 loop spans 14 amino acids. Germline CDR1 reads SGHTA; CDR2 reads FQGTGA. V lost 5 bases to trimming and J lost 4 bases; unmatched junction nucleotides: 7. The sequenced sample was PBMCs. The receptor was derived from a human donor in good health (CMV status not recorded). Some clones in this sample may be carry-over from other donors' samples. The chain uses TRBV7-3 and TRBJ1-2, with TRBD1 identical over 7 bases. The CDR3 here is CASSSQGGGYGYTF. The CDR3 nucleotides read TGTGCCAGCAGCAGCCAGGGGGGCGGCTATGGCTACACCTTC.